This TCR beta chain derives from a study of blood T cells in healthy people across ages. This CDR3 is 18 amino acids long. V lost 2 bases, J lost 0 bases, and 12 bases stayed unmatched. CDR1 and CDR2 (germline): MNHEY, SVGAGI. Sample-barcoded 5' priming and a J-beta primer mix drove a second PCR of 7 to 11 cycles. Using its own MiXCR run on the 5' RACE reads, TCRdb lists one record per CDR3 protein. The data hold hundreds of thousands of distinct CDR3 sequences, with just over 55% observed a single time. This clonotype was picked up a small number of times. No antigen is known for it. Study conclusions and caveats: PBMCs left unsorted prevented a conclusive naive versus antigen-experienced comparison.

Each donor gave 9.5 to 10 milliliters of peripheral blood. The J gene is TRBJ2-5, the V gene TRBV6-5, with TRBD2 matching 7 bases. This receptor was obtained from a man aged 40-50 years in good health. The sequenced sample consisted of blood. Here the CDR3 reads CASSYPSGSGFDQETQYF. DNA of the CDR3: TGTGCCAGCAGTTACCCATCTGGTAGCGGGTTTGACCAAGAGACCCAGTACTTC.